Reported below is one T cell receptor (beta chain). Its specificity is not known. The record originates from a study of shared clonotypes between healthy human individuals. At the level of the study: For every donor, three CD4 naive, three CD4 memory, two CD8 naive and one CD8 memory plates were used. Study conclusions and caveats: In a few donors, around 5% of naive CD4 clonotypes appeared in common.

CDR3 size: 15 residues. V lost 6 bases to trimming and J lost 0 bases, with 13 bases between them. The V gene's germline CDR1 is LNHDA and CDR2 SQIVND (reference sequence). Across several immunoSEQ plates, the genomic DNA of each subset was split evenly. Repertoires were generated with immunoSEQ multiplex PCR, while TCRdb's copy carries only in-frame clones and drops some. The sample holds some 2,000,000 clones; roughly 94% are singletons and the top ten take 0.13%. Naive CD4+ cells were CD45RA-selected; the remaining cells were memory. Sequencing was done on a sample of naive CD4+ T cells sorted from blood. Subset here: CD45RA+ positively selected. The clonotype originates from a man younger than 30 in good health. This chain uses TRBV19 with TRBJ2-3; no clear D gene. CDR3 nucleotide sequence: TGTGCCAGTAGACCCGACGGGCCTAGCACAGATACGCAGTATTTT. Encoded protein: CASRPDGPSTDTQYF.